The 11 T cell receptor beta chains below were found in one sample sequenced in a study of blood T cells in healthy people across ages. With a J-beta primer mix and a sample-barcoded 5' primer, a second PCR ran about 6 to 11 cycles. TCRdb itself ran the 5' RACE reads through MiXCR, one entry per CDR3 protein. The sample shows roughly 1.6 million distinct CDR3 sequences, roughly 32% of them seen only once. Sequencing was carried out using blood. Source of these receptors: a woman aged 30 to 39 in good health.

This clonotype turned up a few times. This sequence joins TRBV9 and TRBJ1-2; D is perhaps TRBD1 (6 bases). V lost 1 base and J 3 bases, leaving 13 bases between the germline ends. CDR1 is SGDLS and CDR2 is YYNGEE in the germline V gene. There are 15 residues in the CDR3. The CDR3 nucleotides are TGTGCCAGCAGCGTAAGCCCCGCAGGGGACTATGGCTACACCTTC. Its protein is CASSVSPAGDYGYTF.

This clonotype was seen a handful of times. The chain has TRBV30 and TRBJ1-2; D unclear. The CDR3 spans 11 residues. CDR1 and CDR2 (germline): GTSNPN, SVGIG (reference sequence). The V gene lost 4 bases and the J gene lost 2 bases, with 5 bases spanning the gap. This chain's CDR3 is CAWMDNYGYTF. Here the CDR3 DNA reads TGTGCCTGGATGGACAACTATGGCTACACCTTC.

The sample holds many counts of this clonotype. The genes are TRBV15 and TRBJ1-5, with 8 positions matching TRBD1. The CDR3 extends over 14 amino acids. The V gene's germline CDR1 is LNHNV and CDR2 YYDKDF (reference sequence). With V trimmed by 8 bases and J by 6 bases, 9 bases remained unmatched. The CDR3 sequence is CATSRTGRTQPQHF. The CDR3 bases are TGTGCCACCTCACGGACAGGGAGAACTCAGCCCCAGCATTTT.

This clonotype was seen only once. This chain links TRBV28 with TRBJ2-3; D is ambiguous. Germline V gene data show CDR1 as MDHEN and CDR2 as SYDVKM. This CDR3 comprises 16 residues. The V end lost 6 bases, the J end lost 5 bases, and 21 bases lay between the germline ends. The CDR3 sequence is CASRDAGSRVGDTQYF. CDR3 DNA: TGTGCCAGCAGGGACGCCGGCAGCCGAGTGGGAGATACGCAGTATTTT.

This clonotype was detected a few times. The rearrangement uses TRBV27 and TRBJ2-1; a possible D gene is TRBD2 (5 bases). Trimming pared 6 bases from V and 6 bases from J, leaving 18 bases between. Germline assignment: CDR1 MNHEY and CDR2 SMNVEV (reference sequence). The length of the CDR3 is 15 residues. This CDR3 reads CASSRPRVEANEQFF. The CDR3 DNA reads as TGTGCCAGCAGCCGTCCGAGGGTCGAGGCCAATGAGCAGTTCTTC.

The V gene is TRBV20-1, the J gene TRBJ1-1; D is possibly TRBD1 (6 bases). This CDR3 has 15 residues. Germline CDR1 is DFQATT and CDR2 is SNEGSKA (reference sequence). The V end was cut by 2 bases, the J end by 6 bases, with 19 bases between. The CDR3 nucleotides are TGCAGTGCTAGACTAGGGGAGGGGGATCTTTCTGAAGCTTTCTTT. Translation gives CSARLGEGDLSEAFF.

CDR3 protein: CSAIIVRDSNQPQHF. Here the CDR3 DNA reads TGCAGTGCTATCATCGTCCGGGACTCAAATCAGCCCCAGCATTTT. The chain recombines TRBV20-1 with TRBJ1-5, with D perhaps TRBD1 (5 bases). Deletions cut 4 bases from V and 4 bases from J, with 17 bases between. Germline assignment: CDR1 DFQATT and CDR2 SNEGSKA (reference sequence). The CDR3 length is 15 residues.

The chain joins TRBV6-4 to TRBJ1-6; D gene uncertain. Germline-derived CDR1 and CDR2 are MRHNA and SNTAGT. The CDR3 extends over 9 amino acids. V lost 7 bases and J lost 18, with 10 bases in between. The CDR3 region is CASTLHRHF. The DNA for the CDR3 is TGTGCCAGCACCTTGCATCGCCACTTT.

The chain recombines TRBV29-1 with TRBJ2-7; TRBD2 aligns across 8 bases. CDR3 size: 20 residues. Trimming removed 5 bases from V and 1 base from J; junction bases left unmatched: 25. CDR1 and CDR2 from the germline V gene are SQVTM and ANQGSEA. The CDR3 coding sequence is TGCAGCGTTTCAGGAACGAAGGGACTAACGGGAGGGCCCAATTCCTACGAGCAGTACTTC. The encoded protein is CSVSGTKGLTGGPNSYEQYF.

The V gene is TRBV11-2, the J gene TRBJ2-1, with D perhaps matching TRBD1 (5 bases). Trimming left V 5 bases short and J 2 bases short, with 16 bases between. This CDR3 has 16 residues. Per the germline V gene, CDR1 is SGHAT and CDR2 is FQNNGV. CDR3: CASSGSGPEAYNEQFF. CDR3 coding DNA: TGTGCCAGCAGCGGATCAGGGCCAGAGGCCTACAATGAGCAGTTCTTC.

This clonotype was observed a few times. The CDR3: CASSQVYVSEETQYF. The DNA for the CDR3 is TGTGCCAGCAGCCAAGTTTACGTCAGCGAAGAGACCCAGTACTTC. This chain connects TRBV3-1 to TRBJ2-5; D call uncertain. CDR3 size: 15 residues. Germline V CDR1 and CDR2: LGHDT, YNNKEL (reference sequence). The germline V and J ends were trimmed by 1 base and 3 bases, with 12 bases remaining between them.